Reported below is one TCR beta chain. Its specificity is not known. The assay was immunoSEQ multiplex PCR, and TCRdb's table has in-frame clones only and misses some. In the table there are some 150,000 clones, roughly 85% of which are singletons. These data originate in a study of T cell responses to AZD1222 COVID-19 vaccine. Study observations and caveats: No day 14 peak samples; only post-peak repertoires were characterized. Mapped onto spike, vaccine-associated CD4 TCRs spanned it and were dominant at 160-218 and 743-854.

Germline CDR1 and CDR2: SGHDT and YYEEEE. With 4 bases clipped from V and 0 bases from J, the junction kept 10 bases outside the gene matches. The CDR3 is 18 residues long. The receptor comes from an adult in good health. V is TRBV5-6 and J is TRBJ2-6; 7 nucleotides line up with TRBD2. The sequencing used peripheral blood, collected on day 0 of AZD1222 vaccination. The CDR3 nucleotides read TGTGCCAGCAGCAACGCGGGAGCCTCCGGCTCTGGGGCCAACGTCCTGACTTTC. It codes for CASSNAGASGSGANVLTF.